The 26 T cell receptor beta chains in this list originate from one sample, sequenced in a study of blood T cell repertoires in COVID-19. Some clones are missing from TCRdb's copy, which holds only in-frame ones; the method was immunoSEQ multiplex PCR. The profile covers some 250,000 clones, with roughly four fifths appearing a single time and 1.9% taken by the ten largest. The material sequenced was peripheral blood. Receptor source: a man aged 30-40 years who had recovered from COVID-19.

The V call is TRBV5-1, the J call TRBJ2-3; 12 bases are shared with TRBD2. CDR1 is SGHRS, CDR2 YFSETQ, per germline. V dropped 5 bases and J dropped 2; count of bases not matched to a gene: 9. The CDR3 extends over 17 amino acids. DNA of the CDR3: TGCGCCAGCAGAACAAAACTAGCGGGGGGCACCACAGATACGCAGTATTTT. It specifies CASRTKLAGGTTDTQYF.

This sequence joins TRBV18 and TRBJ2-2; D is ambiguous. This CDR3 region has 18 residues. From germline, CDR1 is KGHSH and CDR2 LQKENI. With 0 bases removed from V and 2 bases from J, the gap between germline ends came to 16 bases. CDR3 loop: CASSPPSLSFSNTGELFF. The CDR3 region has the DNA TGTGCCAGCTCACCACCGAGCCTATCCTTCTCCAACACCGGGGAGCTGTTTTTT.

A few counts support this clone. The V call is TRBV7-9, the J call TRBJ1-2, with 8 bases aligning to TRBD1. V lost 3 bases and J lost 6; bases outside the gene matches: 6. CDR3 length: 14 residues. Germline V gene lookup returns CDR1 SEHNR and CDR2 FQNEAQ (reference sequence). Written as DNA, the CDR3 is TGTGCCAGCAGCTTGCGGACAGGGAGGGATGGCTACACCTTC. Encoded protein: CASSLRTGRDGYTF.

As for this clone: The junction differs from germline at one of its ends, possibly a read error. The genes are TRBV3-1 (or the pseudogene TRBV3-2) and TRBJ1-1; D ambiguous. The CDR3 is 12 residues long. The germline gives CDR1 LGHDT, CDR2 YNNKEL (reference sequence). CDR3 DNA sequence: TGTGCCAGCAGCCAAGGTGAGTCGAGGGCTACATTT. Translated, it gives CASSQGESRATF.

This rearrangement joins TRBV7-8 to TRBJ1-5; D might be TRBD1 (5 bases). The CDR3 sequence is 16 residues long. Germline values: CDR1 SGHVS, CDR2 FQNEAQ. V dropped 8 bases and J dropped 3 bases, with 20 bases sitting between them. The CDR3 spells CASGGMGGISNQPQHF. CDR3 coding DNA: TGTGCCAGCGGGGGTATGGGCGGGATCTCCAATCAGCCCCAGCATTTT.

The table lists this clone with a count of one. This rearrangement joins TRBV6-4 to TRBJ2-1; D is perhaps TRBD2 (6 bases). This CDR3 has 15 residues. CDR1 MRHNA and CDR2 SNTAGT come from the germline V gene. V was shortened by 4 bases and J by 0 bases, with 10 bases between the two germline ends. CDR3 residues: CASSGGESSYNEQFF. The DNA of the CDR3 is TGTGCCAGCAGTGGGGGGGAGAGCTCCTACAATGAGCAGTTCTTC.

The chain recombines TRBV3-1 (or the pseudogene TRBV3-2) with TRBJ1-5; D may be TRBD1 (6 bases). CDR1 is LGHDT and CDR2 is YNNKEL in the germline V gene (reference sequence). Trimming took 4 bases from V and 6 from J, leaving 16 bases between them. The CDR3 runs 15 residues. CDR3 sequence reads: CASSPEGGPGQPQHF. The CDR3 DNA reads TGTGCCAGCAGCCCGGAGGGGGGGCCGGGTCAGCCCCAGCATTTT.

This chain links TRBV6-2 or TRBV6-3 with TRBJ2-5; no reliable D call. Germline V gene data show CDR1 as MNHEY and CDR2 as SVGEGT. The V gene lost 5 bases and the J gene lost 5 bases, with 18 bases spanning the gap. This CDR3 comprises 15 residues. The CDR3 region is CASSPLDLLRETQYF. The DNA of the CDR3 is TGTGCCAGCAGTCCCCTTGATCTATTACGGGAGACCCAGTACTTC.

This chain joins TRBV29-1 and TRBJ2-2; no clear D. Germline lookup yields CDR1 SQVTM and CDR2 ANQGSEA. The CDR3 consists of 13 residues. The V end lost 3 bases, the J end lost 4 bases, and 9 bases lay between the germline ends. CDR3 loop: CSVEIMSTGELFF. The CDR3 DNA is TGCAGCGTTGAGATAATGAGCACCGGGGAGCTGTTTTTT.

The chain employs TRBV2 and TRBJ2-1; TRBD2 matches 10 bases. Looked up from germline, CDR1 is SNHLY and CDR2 is FYNNEI. The junction had 6 bases not matched to a gene; V was cut back by 1 base and J by 0 bases. The CDR3 is 18 residues long. This chain's CDR3 is CASSEVAGGLSSYNEQFF. CDR3 bases: TGTGCCAGCAGTGAAGTAGCGGGGGGCCTGAGCTCCTACAATGAGCAGTTCTTC.

The V gene is TRBV28, the J gene TRBJ1-4; a weak D match, TRBD1 (6 bases). V lost 10 bases, J lost 6 bases, and 18 bases lay in between. The CDR3 extends over 14 amino acids. Germline V gene lookup returns CDR1 MDHEN and CDR2 SYDVKM. CDR3 region: CATSLGGAYEKLFF. The DNA for the CDR3 is TGTGCCACCTCCCTCGGGGGGGCTTATGAAAAACTGTTTTTT. Full variable domain (missing parts from reference TRBV28 and TRBJ1-4): DVKVTQSSRYLVKRTGEKVFLECVQDMDHENMFWYRQDPGLGLRLIYFSYDVKMKEKGDIPEGYSVSREKKERFSLILESASTNQTSMYLCATSLGGAYEKLFFGSGTQLSVL.

The rearrangement joins TRBV5-4 to TRBJ2-3; 8 bases are shared with TRBD2. In germline, CDR1 is SGHNT, CDR2 YYREEE (reference sequence). The CDR3 is made up of 15 amino acids. Trimming at V came to 2 bases and at J to 4 bases, leaving 6 bases not matched to a gene. CDR3 sequence: CASSFDGGAPDTQYF. The CDR3, as DNA: TGTGCCAGCAGCTTTGACGGGGGGGCTCCAGATACGCAGTATTTT.

The chain recombines TRBV7-9 with TRBJ2-7; no reliable D call. CDR1 and CDR2 (germline): SEHNR, FQNEAQ (reference sequence). The length of the CDR3 is 17 residues. V lost 0 bases and J 0 bases, leaving 15 bases between the germline ends. CDR3 DNA: TGTGCCAGCAGCTTAGCGCATGAGACACGAACCTCCTACGAGCAGTACGTC. Translated: CASSLAHETRTSYEQYV.

This chain joins TRBV5-1 and TRBJ2-1, with 10 bases fitting TRBD1. V was pared by 0 bases and J by 4 bases, with 7 bases of the junction left unmatched. The V gene's germline CDR1 is SGHRS and CDR2 YFSETQ. This CDR3 contains 17 residues. The CDR3 DNA sequence: TGCGCCAGCAGCTTGGCGCCTCCGGGACAGGGGTACAATGAGCAGTTCTTC. Translation gives CASSLAPPGQGYNEQFF. Supplemented by reference TRBV5-1 and TRBJ2-1, the full variable domain reads KAGVTQTPRYLIKTRGQQVTLSCSPISGHRSVSWYQQTPGQGLQFLFEYFSETQRNKGNFPGRFSGRQFSNSRSEMNVSTLELGDSALYLCASSLAPPGQGYNEQFFGPGTRLTVL.

This clone appeared once. The rearrangement uses TRBV5-1 and TRBJ1-1; D gene ambiguous. CDR1 is SGHRS and CDR2 is YFSETQ in the germline V gene. The CDR3 covers 13 residues. The V end lost 1 base, the J end lost 1 base, and 5 bases lay between the germline ends. DNA for the CDR3: TGCGCCAGCAGCTTGACACCGAACACTGAAGCTTTCTTT. Translation: CASSLTPNTEAFF.

This clone was seen a single time. The rearrangement uses TRBV11-2 and TRBJ1-3, with unresolved D. Germline CDR1 is SGHAT and CDR2 is FQNNGV. V was cut by 4 bases and J by 7 bases, with 14 bases left in between. CDR3 length: 14 amino acids. The CDR3 coding sequence is TGTGCCAGCAGCTCCTATCGCGATCGGAACACCATATATTTT. Its translation: CASSSYRDRNTIYF.

The rearrangement joins TRBV7-9 to TRBJ1-4, with D perhaps matching TRBD1 (6 bases). The CDR3 has 14 amino acids. Trimming took off 6 bases at V and 4 bases at J, with 12 bases between the two ends. CDR1 and CDR2 from the germline V gene are SEHNR and FQNEAQ (reference sequence). The CDR3, as DNA: TGTGCCAGCAGAAAGACAGGACTTAATGAAAAACTGTTTTTT. Its protein is CASRKTGLNEKLFF.

The chain has TRBV15 and TRBJ2-1; 11 bases map to TRBD2. V trimming: 8 bases; J trimming: 2 bases; junction bases outside the gene matches: 11. The germline gives CDR1 LNHNV, CDR2 YYDKDF (reference sequence). The CDR3 covers 17 residues. In DNA, the CDR3 is TGTGCCACCGTCCTGACTAGCGGGGATGGGCCCTACAATGAGCAGTTCTTC. Its translation: CATVLTSGDGPYNEQFF. The full variable domain, in which reference TRBV15 and TRBJ2-1 provide the parts outside the CDR3, is DAMVIQNPRYQVTQFGKPVTLSCSQTLNHNVMYWYQQKSSQAPKLLFHYYDKDFNNEADTPDNFQSRRPNTSFCFLDIRSPGLGDTAMYLCATVLTSGDGPYNEQFFGPGTRLTVL.

This clone was seen only once. J is TRBJ2-5 and V is TRBV25-1; 7 nucleotides match TRBD1. CDR3 length equals 11 residues. Per germline, CDR1 MGHDK and CDR2 SYGVNS. With 6 bases clipped from V and 13 bases from J, the junction kept 8 bases outside the gene matches. The CDR3 region is CASSLQGRLYF. CDR3 DNA sequence: TGTGCCAGCAGCCTACAGGGGCGTCTGTACTTC.

The rearrangement uses TRBV18 and TRBJ2-5; tentative D call: TRBD1 (5 bases). The V and J ends lost 5 bases and 4 bases respectively, with 8 bases between them. The CDR3 runs to 12 residues. The germline V gene encodes CDR1 KGHSH and CDR2 LQKENI. The CDR3 loop is CASSTRGETQYF. The CDR3 DNA is TGTGCCAGCTCAACAAGGGGAGAGACCCAGTACTTC.

The chain recombines TRBV11-2 with TRBJ1-2; D may be TRBD1 (5 bases). CDR1 is SGHAT, CDR2 FQNNGV, per germline. Trimming pared 1 base from V and 0 bases from J, leaving 15 bases between. The CDR3 totals 17 residues. CDR3 DNA sequence: TGTGCCAGCAGCTTAGCCCCCCTGGACACTGCTAACTATGGCTACACCTTC. This translates into CASSLAPLDTANYGYTF.

V gene TRBV6-5 combines with J gene TRBJ2-3; TRBD1 agrees at 11 bases. CDR1 and CDR2 (germline): MNHEY, SVGAGI. With 6 bases clipped from V and 1 base from J, the junction kept 3 bases outside the gene matches. The CDR3 is 15 amino acids. Here the CDR3 DNA reads TGTGCCAGCAGCTCGGACAGGGGGCGCACAGATACGCAGTATTTT. This codes for CASSSDRGRTDTQYF.

The chain employs TRBV10-2 and TRBJ1-4; no definite D call. Germline V lookup: CDR1 WSHSY, CDR2 SAAADI. The V gene lost 6 bases and the J gene lost 7 bases, with 12 bases spanning the gap. This CDR3 contains 13 residues. CDR3 bases: TGCGCCAGCAGGACTGGTTACGGTGAAAAACTGTTTTTT. This sequence encodes CASRTGYGEKLFF.

V and J are TRBV19 and TRBJ1-2; D gene ambiguous. CDR1 is LNHDA, CDR2 SQIVND, per germline (reference sequence). The length of the CDR3 is 14 residues. Trimming took off 9 bases at V and 4 bases at J, with 18 bases between the two ends. The CDR3 DNA reads TGTGCCAGCCGCCCCGGGGTTTTCCTCTATGGCTACACCTTC. As protein: CASRPGVFLYGYTF.

This chain joins TRBV28 and TRBJ2-7; the match to TRBD1 covers 7 bases. Germline V CDR1 and CDR2: MDHEN, SYDVKM. The CDR3 runs 14 residues. After removal of 5 bases from V and 0 bases from J, the junction contained 4 bases not matched to a gene. The CDR3 spells CASSRYRGSYEQYV. Written as DNA, the CDR3 is TGTGCCAGCAGTCGATACAGGGGCTCCTACGAGCAGTACGTC.

This chain connects TRBV6-5 to TRBJ1-3; D gene uncertain. Trimming took 7 bases from V and 0 from J, leaving 10 bases between them. The germline V gene encodes CDR1 MNHEY and CDR2 SVGAGI. The CDR3 is made up of 14 amino acids. Here the CDR3 DNA reads TGTGCCAGCACCGAGCGTGGCTCTGGAAACACCATATATTTT. It is translated as CASTERGSGNTIYF.